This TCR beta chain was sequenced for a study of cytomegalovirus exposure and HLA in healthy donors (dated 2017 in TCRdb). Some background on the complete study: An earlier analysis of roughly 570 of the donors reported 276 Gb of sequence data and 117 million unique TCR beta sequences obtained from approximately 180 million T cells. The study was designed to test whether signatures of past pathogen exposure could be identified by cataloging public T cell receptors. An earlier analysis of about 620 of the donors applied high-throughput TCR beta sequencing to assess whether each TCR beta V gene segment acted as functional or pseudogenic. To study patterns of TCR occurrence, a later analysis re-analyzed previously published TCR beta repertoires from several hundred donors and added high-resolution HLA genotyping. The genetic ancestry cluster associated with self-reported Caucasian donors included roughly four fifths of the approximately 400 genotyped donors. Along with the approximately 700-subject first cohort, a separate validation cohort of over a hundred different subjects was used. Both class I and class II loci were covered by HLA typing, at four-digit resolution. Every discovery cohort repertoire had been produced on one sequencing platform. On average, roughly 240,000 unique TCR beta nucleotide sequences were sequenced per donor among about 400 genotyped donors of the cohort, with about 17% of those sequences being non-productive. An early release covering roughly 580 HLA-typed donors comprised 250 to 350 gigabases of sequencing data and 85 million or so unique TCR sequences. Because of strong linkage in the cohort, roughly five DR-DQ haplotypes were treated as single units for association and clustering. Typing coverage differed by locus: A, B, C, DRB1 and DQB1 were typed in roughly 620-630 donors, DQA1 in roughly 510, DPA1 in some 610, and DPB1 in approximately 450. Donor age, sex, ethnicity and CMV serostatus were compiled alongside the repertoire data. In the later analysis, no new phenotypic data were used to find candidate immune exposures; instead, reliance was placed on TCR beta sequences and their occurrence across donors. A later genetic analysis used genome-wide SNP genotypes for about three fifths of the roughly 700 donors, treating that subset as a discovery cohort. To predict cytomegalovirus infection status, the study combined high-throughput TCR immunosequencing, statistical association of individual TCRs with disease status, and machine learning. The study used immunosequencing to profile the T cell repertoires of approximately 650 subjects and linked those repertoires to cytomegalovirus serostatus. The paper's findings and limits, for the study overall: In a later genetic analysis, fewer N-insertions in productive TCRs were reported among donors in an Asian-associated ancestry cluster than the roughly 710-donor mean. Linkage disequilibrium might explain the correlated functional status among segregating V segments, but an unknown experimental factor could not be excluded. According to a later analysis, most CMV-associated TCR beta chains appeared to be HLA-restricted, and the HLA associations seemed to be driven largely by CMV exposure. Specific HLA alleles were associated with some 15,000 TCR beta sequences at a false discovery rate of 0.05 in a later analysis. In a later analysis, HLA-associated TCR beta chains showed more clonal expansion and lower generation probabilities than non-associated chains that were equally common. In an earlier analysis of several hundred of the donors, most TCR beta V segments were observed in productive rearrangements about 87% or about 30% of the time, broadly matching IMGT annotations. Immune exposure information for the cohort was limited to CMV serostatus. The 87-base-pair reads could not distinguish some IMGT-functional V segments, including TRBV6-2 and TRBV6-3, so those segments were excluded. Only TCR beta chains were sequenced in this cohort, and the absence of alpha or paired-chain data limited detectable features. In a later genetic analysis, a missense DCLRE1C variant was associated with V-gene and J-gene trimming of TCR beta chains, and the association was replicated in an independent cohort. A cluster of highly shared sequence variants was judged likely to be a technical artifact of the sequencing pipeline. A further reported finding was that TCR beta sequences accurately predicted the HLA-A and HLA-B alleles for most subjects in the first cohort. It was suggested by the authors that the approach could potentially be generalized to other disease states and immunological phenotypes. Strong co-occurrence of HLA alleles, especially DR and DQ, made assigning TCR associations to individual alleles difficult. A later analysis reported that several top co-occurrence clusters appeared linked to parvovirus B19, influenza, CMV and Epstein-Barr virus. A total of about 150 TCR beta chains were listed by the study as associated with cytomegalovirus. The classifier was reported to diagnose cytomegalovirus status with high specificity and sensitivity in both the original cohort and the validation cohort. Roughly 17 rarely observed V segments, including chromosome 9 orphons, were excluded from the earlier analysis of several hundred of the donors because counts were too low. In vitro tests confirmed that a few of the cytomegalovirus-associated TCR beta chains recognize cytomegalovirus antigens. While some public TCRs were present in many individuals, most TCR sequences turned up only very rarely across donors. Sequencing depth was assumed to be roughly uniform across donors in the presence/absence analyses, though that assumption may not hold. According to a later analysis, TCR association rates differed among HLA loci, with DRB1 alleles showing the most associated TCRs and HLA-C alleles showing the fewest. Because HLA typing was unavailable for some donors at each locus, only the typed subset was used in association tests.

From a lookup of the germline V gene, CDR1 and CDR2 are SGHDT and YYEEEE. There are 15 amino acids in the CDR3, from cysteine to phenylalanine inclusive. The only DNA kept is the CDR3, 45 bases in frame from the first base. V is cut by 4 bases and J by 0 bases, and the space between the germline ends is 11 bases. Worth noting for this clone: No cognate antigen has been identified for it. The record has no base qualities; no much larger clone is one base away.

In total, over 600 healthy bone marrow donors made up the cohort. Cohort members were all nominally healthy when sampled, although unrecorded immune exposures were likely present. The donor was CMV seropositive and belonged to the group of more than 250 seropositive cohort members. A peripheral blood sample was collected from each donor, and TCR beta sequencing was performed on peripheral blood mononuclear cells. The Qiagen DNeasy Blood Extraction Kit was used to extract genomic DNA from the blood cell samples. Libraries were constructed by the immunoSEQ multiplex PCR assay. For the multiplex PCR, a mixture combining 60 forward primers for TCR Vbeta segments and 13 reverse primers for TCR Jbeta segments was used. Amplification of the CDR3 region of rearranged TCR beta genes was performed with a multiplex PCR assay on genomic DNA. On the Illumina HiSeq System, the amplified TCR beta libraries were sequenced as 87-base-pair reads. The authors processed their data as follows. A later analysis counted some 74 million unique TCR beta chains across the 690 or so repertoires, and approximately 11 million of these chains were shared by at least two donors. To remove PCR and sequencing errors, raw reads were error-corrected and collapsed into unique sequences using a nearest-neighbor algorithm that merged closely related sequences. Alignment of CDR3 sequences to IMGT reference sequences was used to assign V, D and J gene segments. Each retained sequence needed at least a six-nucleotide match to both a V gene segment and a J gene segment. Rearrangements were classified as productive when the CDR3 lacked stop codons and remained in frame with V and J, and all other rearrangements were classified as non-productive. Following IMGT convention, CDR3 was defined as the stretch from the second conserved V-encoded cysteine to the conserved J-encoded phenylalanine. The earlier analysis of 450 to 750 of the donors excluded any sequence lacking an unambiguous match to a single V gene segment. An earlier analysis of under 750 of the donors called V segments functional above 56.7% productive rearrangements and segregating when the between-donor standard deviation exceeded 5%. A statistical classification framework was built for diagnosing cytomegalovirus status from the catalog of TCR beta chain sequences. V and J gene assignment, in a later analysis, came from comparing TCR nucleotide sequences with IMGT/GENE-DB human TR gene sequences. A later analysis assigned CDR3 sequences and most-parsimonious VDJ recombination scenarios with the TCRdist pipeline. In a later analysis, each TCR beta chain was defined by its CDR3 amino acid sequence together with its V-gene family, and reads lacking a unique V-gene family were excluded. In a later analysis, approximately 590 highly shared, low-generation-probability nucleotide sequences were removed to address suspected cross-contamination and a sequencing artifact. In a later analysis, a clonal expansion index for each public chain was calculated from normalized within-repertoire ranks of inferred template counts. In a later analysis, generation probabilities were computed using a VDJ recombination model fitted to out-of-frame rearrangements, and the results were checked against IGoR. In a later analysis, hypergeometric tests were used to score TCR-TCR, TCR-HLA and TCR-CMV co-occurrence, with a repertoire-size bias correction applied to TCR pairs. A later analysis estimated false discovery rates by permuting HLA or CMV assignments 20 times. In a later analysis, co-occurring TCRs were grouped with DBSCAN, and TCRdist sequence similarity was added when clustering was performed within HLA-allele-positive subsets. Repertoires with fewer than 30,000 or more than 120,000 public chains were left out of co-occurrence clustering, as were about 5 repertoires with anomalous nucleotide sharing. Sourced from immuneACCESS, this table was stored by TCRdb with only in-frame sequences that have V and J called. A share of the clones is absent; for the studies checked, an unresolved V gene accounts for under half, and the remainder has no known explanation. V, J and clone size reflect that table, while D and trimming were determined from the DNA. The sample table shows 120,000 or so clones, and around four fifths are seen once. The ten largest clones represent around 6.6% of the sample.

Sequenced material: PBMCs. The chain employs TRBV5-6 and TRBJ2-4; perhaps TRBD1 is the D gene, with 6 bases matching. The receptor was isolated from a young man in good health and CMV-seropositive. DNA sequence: TGTGCCAGCAGCCCAGGGGTTCTAGCCAAAAACATTCAGTACTTC. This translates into CASSPGVLAKNIQYF. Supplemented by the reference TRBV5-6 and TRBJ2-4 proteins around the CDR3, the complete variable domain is DAGVTQSPTHLIKTRGQQVTLRCSPKSGHDTVSWYQQALGQGPQFIFQYYEEEERQRGNFPDRFSGHQFPNYSSELNVNALLLGDSALYLCASSPGVLAKNIQYFGAGTRLSVL.